What follows are 7 T cell receptor beta chains derived from one specimen sequenced in a study of T cell changes during pregnancy in multiple sclerosis. The repertoire was sequenced with immunoSEQ multiplex PCR; TCRdb's copy has only in-frame clones and lacks some. The table lists 60,000 to 75,000 clones, about 91% of them singletons. The material was peripheral blood, obtained before pregnancy. These receptors all stem from a female donor with multiple sclerosis, enrolled in a pregnancy study.

V usage is TRBV19 and J usage is TRBJ1-4; D is uncertain. Trimming pared 6 bases from V and 4 bases from J, leaving 15 bases between. This CDR3 is 15 amino acids long. The V gene's germline CDR1 is LNHDA and CDR2 SQIVND (reference sequence). DNA of the CDR3: TGTGCCAGTAGCAAAAAGGCGGCGGTTAATGAAAAACTGTTTTTT. As protein: CASSKKAAVNEKLFF. Based on the CDR3 plus reference TRBV19 and TRBJ1-4, the full variable domain is DGGITQSPKYLFRKEGQNVTLSCEQNLNHDAMYWYRQDPGQGLRLIYYSQIVNDFQKGDIAEGYSVSREKKESFPLTVTSAQKNPTAFYLCASSKKAAVNEKLFFGSGTQLSVL.

V gene TRBV20-1 combines with J gene TRBJ2-1, with D possibly being TRBD2 (6 bases). Germline loops: CDR1 DFQATT, CDR2 SNEGSKA (reference sequence). V lost 5 bases and J 10 bases, leaving 12 bases between the germline ends. CDR3 length equals 11 residues. The DNA for the CDR3 is TGCAGTGCTGGGGAGGCGGAAGAGCAGTTCTTC. As protein: CSAGEAEEQFF.

The chain is built from TRBV4-1 and TRBJ2-2; D remains ambiguous. Per the germline V gene, CDR1 is MGHRA and CDR2 is YSYEKL. V was trimmed by 3 bases and J by 4 bases, leaving 3 bases between them. There are 12 residues in the CDR3. This CDR3 reads CASSHITGELFF. The CDR3 region has the DNA TGCGCCAGCAGCCACATCACCGGGGAGCTGTTTTTT.

This sequence joins TRBV19 and TRBJ2-1; a possible D gene is TRBD2 (5 bases). Germline CDR1 LNHDA, CDR2 SQIVND (reference sequence). The CDR3 is 13 residues long. With 5 bases removed from V and 8 bases from J, the gap between germline ends came to 13 bases. The CDR3 spells CASSPWSGDEQFF. The CDR3 region has the DNA TGTGCCAGTAGTCCCTGGTCCGGGGATGAGCAGTTCTTC.

The chain combines TRBV5-5 with TRBJ1-2, with 9 bases that match TRBD1. The CDR3 is 15 amino acids. CDR1 SGHKS and CDR2 YYEKEE come from the germline V gene (reference sequence). The V gene end was trimmed by 2 bases and the J gene end by 8 bases; junction bases not matched to a gene: 10. The CDR3 nucleotides are TGTGCCAGCAGCTTCGATGGAGGACAGGGGAGCGGCTACACCTTC. As protein: CASSFDGGQGSGYTF.

This chain joins TRBV5-6 and TRBJ1-6, with no clear D. In germline, CDR1 is SGHDT, CDR2 YYEEEE. V lost 1 base to trimming and J lost 10 bases, with 9 bases between them. The CDR3 runs to 13 residues. The chain's CDR3 is CASSLPGHSPLHF. CDR3 bases: TGTGCCAGCAGCTTGCCGGGTCACTCACCCCTCCACTTT.

The V call is TRBV29-1, the J call TRBJ1-1, with a tentative D call TRBD1 (5 bases). This CDR3 is built from 13 residues. Germline CDR1 is SQVTM and CDR2 is ANQGSEA. V was trimmed by 7 bases and J by 4 bases, leaving 16 bases between them. The CDR3 loop reads CSGRSDRGTEAFF. The CDR3 coding sequence is TGCAGCGGTAGGTCTGATAGGGGCACTGAAGCTTTCTTT.